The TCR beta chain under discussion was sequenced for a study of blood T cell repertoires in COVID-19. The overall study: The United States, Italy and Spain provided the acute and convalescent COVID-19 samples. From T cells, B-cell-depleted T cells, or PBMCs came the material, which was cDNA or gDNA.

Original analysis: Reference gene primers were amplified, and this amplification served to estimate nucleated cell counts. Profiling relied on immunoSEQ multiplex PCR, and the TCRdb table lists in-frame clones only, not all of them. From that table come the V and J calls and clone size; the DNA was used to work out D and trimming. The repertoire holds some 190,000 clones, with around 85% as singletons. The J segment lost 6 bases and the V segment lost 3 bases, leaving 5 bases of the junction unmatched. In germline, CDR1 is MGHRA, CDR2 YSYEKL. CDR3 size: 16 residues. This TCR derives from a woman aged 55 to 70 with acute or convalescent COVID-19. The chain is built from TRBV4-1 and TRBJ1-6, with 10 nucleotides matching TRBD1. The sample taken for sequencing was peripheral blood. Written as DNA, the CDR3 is TGCGCCAGCAGCCAGCACGGGACAGGGGTTAATTCACCCCTCCACTTT. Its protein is CASSQHGTGVNSPLHF.